The 19 T cell receptor beta chains below were found in one sample sequenced in a study of blood T cell repertoires in COVID-19. Assay used: immunoSEQ multiplex PCR; TCRdb lists only in-frame clones, some missing. The repertoire holds about 340,000 clones, with roughly 90% as singletons. The sequenced sample was PBMCs or T cells enriched from blood (not recorded which). Receptors were obtained from a woman younger than 45 who had recovered from COVID-19.

The J gene is TRBJ2-7, the V gene TRBV27; D perhaps matches TRBD1 (6 bases). The CDR3 loop spans 13 amino acids. V was shortened by 3 bases and J by 2 bases, with 8 bases between the two germline ends. CDR1 MNHEY and CDR2 SMNVEV come from the germline V gene (reference sequence). CDR3 protein: CASSLTGAYEQYF. CDR3 nucleotide sequence: TGTGCCAGCAGTTTGACAGGAGCCTACGAGCAGTACTTC.

This chain links TRBV5-6 with TRBJ1-3, with TRBD1 matching over 8 bases. Germline V CDR1 and CDR2: SGHDT, YYEEEE. This CDR3 has 18 amino acids. V lost 3 bases to trimming and J lost 0 bases; unmatched junction nucleotides: 11. Here the CDR3 DNA reads TGTGCCAGCAGCTGGAGTCCAGGGGGCGCTTTCTCTGGAAACACCATATATTTT. Protein product: CASSWSPGGAFSGNTIYF.

The chain joins TRBV28 to TRBJ1-1; TRBD1 matches 8 bases. The V gene's germline CDR1 is MDHEN and CDR2 SYDVKM. The ends lost 6 bases at V and 1 base at J; junction bases unmatched: 4. There are 14 residues in the CDR3. The DNA of the CDR3 is TGTGCCAGCAGAAGTGACAGGGGGAACACTGAAGCTTTCTTT. Translated, it gives CASRSDRGNTEAFF.

This chain links TRBV28 with TRBJ1-2, with D possibly TRBD1 on 6 matching bases. V was clipped by 6 bases and J by 6 bases, with 23 bases between them. The CDR3 loop spans 16 amino acids. In germline, CDR1 is MDHEN, CDR2 SYDVKM. The CDR3 region is CASSATDRMSEHGYTF. For the CDR3, the DNA is TGTGCCAGCAGCGCAACCGACAGGATGAGCGAGCATGGCTACACCTTC.

This chain connects TRBV28 to TRBJ2-1, with unresolved D. V lost 3 bases, J lost 8 bases, and 5 bases lay in between. The germline CDR1 and CDR2 sequences are MDHEN and SYDVKM. The CDR3 totals 11 residues. The DNA for the CDR3 is TGTGCCAGCAGTTTCATGTATGAGCAGTTCTTC. Protein sequence: CASSFMYEQFF.

This clone has a handful of counts. The chain carries TRBV2 and TRBJ1-2; the match to TRBD1 covers 7 bases. CDR1 and CDR2 from the germline V gene are SNHLY and FYNNEI. V shed 9 bases and J 0 bases; nucleotides not matched to a gene: 13. The CDR3 is 16 amino acids. CDR3 coding DNA: TGTGCCAGTCGGCGGGAAGGGGGCAGAGCTAACTATGGCTACACCTTC. Protein: CASRREGGRANYGYTF.

V usage is TRBV18 and J usage is TRBJ1-6; weak D call: TRBD1 (6 bases). The CDR3 is 13 amino acids. V lost 3 bases and J 11 bases, leaving 11 bases between the germline ends. The germline CDR1 and CDR2 sequences are KGHSH and LQKENI. The CDR3 DNA follows: TGTGCCAGCTCACCTAACAGGGAACCACCCCTCCACTTT. The encoded protein is CASSPNREPPLHF.

V usage is TRBV7-6 and J usage is TRBJ2-7; the D gene is possibly TRBD1 (6 bases). V gave up 5 bases and J gave up 3 bases, with 11 bases separating them. The CDR3 is 13 amino acids. The germline gives CDR1 SGHVS, CDR2 FNYEAQ. In nucleotides, the CDR3 is TGTGCCAGCAGCAACGGACAGCGCTACGAGCAGTACTTC. Its translation: CASSNGQRYEQYF.

This chain joins TRBV19 and TRBJ1-1; unclear D gene. CDR3 length: 11 amino acids. CDR1 and CDR2 (germline): LNHDA, SQIVND (reference sequence). V lost 7 bases, J lost 7 bases, and 10 bases lay in between. The CDR3 here is CASNFRYEAFF. DNA for the CDR3: TGTGCCAGTAATTTCCGGTATGAAGCTTTCTTT.

In its sample, this clone was seen once. The DNA of the CDR3 is TGTGCCAGCAGTTCCCCGGGGAGTGGCTACACCTTC. Translated, it gives CASSSPGSGYTF. The gene calls are TRBV12-3 or TRBV12-4 and TRBJ1-2, with D unresolved. This CDR3 contains 12 residues. V lost 4 bases, J lost 7 bases, and 10 bases lay in between.

The chain employs TRBV7-2 and TRBJ2-3; TRBD2 matches at 11 bases. The junction had 5 bases not matched to a gene; V was cut back by 2 bases and J by 4 bases. Per the germline V gene, CDR1 is SGHTA and CDR2 is FQGNSA. The CDR3 spans 16 residues. Written as DNA, the CDR3 is TGTGCCAGCAGCTTATTAGCGGGGGGGCCGCCAGATACGCAGTATTTT. It yields the protein CASSLLAGGPPDTQYF.

The rearrangement joins TRBV29-1 to TRBJ2-1, with 7 bases that match TRBD2. The length of the CDR3 is 13 residues. After removal of 3 bases from V and 3 bases from J, the junction contained 2 bases not matched to a gene. CDR1 and CDR2 (germline): SQVTM, ANQGSEA. As DNA, the CDR3 is TGCAGCGTTGACGGGGGGATCTACAATGAGCAGTTCTTC. Residues: CSVDGGIYNEQFF.

J is TRBJ2-2 and V is TRBV11-2; TRBD2 aligns across 9 bases. V shed 4 bases, J shed 4 bases, and the junction held 4 bases outside the gene matches. This CDR3 has 15 residues. CDR1 is SGHAT, CDR2 FQNNGV, per germline. The CDR3 nucleotides are TGTGCCAGCAGCTCACTAGCGGGCACCACCGGGGAGCTGTTTTTT. Its protein product is CASSSLAGTTGELFF.

The rearrangement uses TRBV7-8 and TRBJ1-4; a weak D match, TRBD1 (5 bases). The CDR3 is 16 amino acids. V lost 1 base, J lost 4 bases, and 13 bases lay in between. CDR1 and CDR2 (germline): SGHVS, FQNEAQ. The CDR3 DNA sequence: TGTGCCAGCAGCTTAGTTCAGGCGGGGGGTAATGAAAAACTGTTTTTT. Residues: CASSLVQAGGNEKLFF. The variable domain in full, completed from reference TRBV7-8 and TRBJ1-4, reads GAGVSQSPRYKVAKRGQDVALRCDPISGHVSLFWYQQALGQGPEFLTYFQNEAQLDKSGLPSDRFFAERPEGSVSTLKIQRTQQEDSAVYLCASSLVQAGGNEKLFFGSGTQLSVL.

The chain is built from TRBV14 and TRBJ1-2; 7 positions match TRBD1. CDR1 and CDR2 from the germline V gene are SGHDN and FVKESK. V was pared by 3 bases and J by 2 bases, with 0 bases of the junction left unmatched. The CDR3 covers 13 residues. The CDR3 region has the DNA TGTGCCAGCAGCCAGGGACAGAACTATGGCTACACCTTC. Translating it yields CASSQGQNYGYTF.

This chain joins TRBV2 and TRBJ1-1, with D perhaps matching TRBD1 (5 bases). Germline V gene data show CDR1 as SNHLY and CDR2 as FYNNEI. The CDR3 loop spans 13 amino acids. The V end was cut by 6 bases, the J end by 3 bases, with 11 bases between. The DNA of the CDR3 is TGTGCCAGCAGGGGGACTATGGACACTGAAGCTTTCTTT. It specifies CASRGTMDTEAFF. The variable domain in full, completed from reference TRBV2 and TRBJ1-1, reads EPEVTQTPSHQVTQMGQEVILRCVPISNHLYFYWYRQILGQKVEFLVSFYNNEISEKSEIFDDQFSVERPDGSNFTLKIRSTKLEDSAMYFCASRGTMDTEAFFGQGTRLTVV.

The chain combines TRBV5-1 with TRBJ1-1, with D perhaps matching TRBD1 (5 bases). CDR1 and CDR2 (germline): SGHRS, YFSETQ. V lost 3 bases and J lost 1, with 10 bases in between. The CDR3 loop spans 14 amino acids. The CDR3 DNA reads as TGCGCCAGCAGCTACGGACAATCGAACACTGAAGCTTTCTTT. Its protein product is CASSYGQSNTEAFF. Full variable domain (outside the CDR3, taken from reference TRBV5-1 and TRBJ1-1): KAGVTQTPRYLIKTRGQQVTLSCSPISGHRSVSWYQQTPGQGLQFLFEYFSETQRNKGNFPGRFSGRQFSNSRSEMNVSTLELGDSALYLCASSYGQSNTEAFFGQGTRLTVV.

V usage is TRBV28 and J usage is TRBJ2-6; D uncertain. Trimming cost V 4 bases and J 0 bases, with 7 bases left between them. The CDR3 is 15 residues long. Germline V gene data show CDR1 as MDHEN and CDR2 as SYDVKM. The CDR3 DNA sequence: TGTGCCAGCAGTTCGTTCCCCTCTGGGGCCAACGTCCTGACTTTC. Its protein product is CASSSFPSGANVLTF.

The J gene is TRBJ2-5, the V gene TRBV20-1; weak D call: TRBD1 (6 bases). The CDR3 covers 11 residues. CDR1 is DFQATT and CDR2 is SNEGSKA in the germline V gene (reference sequence). CDR3 loop: CRGTNQETQYF. CDR3 DNA sequence: TGCAGGGGGACAAACCAAGAGACCCAGTACTTC.